These T cell receptor beta chains were read from a single sample in a study of cytomegalovirus exposure and HLA in healthy donors. The method was immunoSEQ multiplex PCR; TCRdb's version includes in-frame clones alone and lacks a portion of them. The sample includes 90,000 to 120,000 clones, over 65% of them seen just once. The material sequenced was PBMCs. The receptors come from a woman between 40 and 55 years old in good health and CMV-seropositive. The CDR3 runs from the conserved cysteine through the conserved F or W. D genes are given only for firm matches. Only part of the rows carry a size: once, few, many, or a class if the clone is expanded.

CDR3nt,CDR3aa,abundance,v_gene,j_gene,d_gene,len
TGTGCCAGCAGCCCCCGTGTTGCAGATACGCAGTATTTT,CASSPRVADTQYF,.,TRBV7-2,TRBJ2-3,.,13
TGTGCCAGCAGTGACGATACAGGGGCCACCTATGGCTACACCTTC,CASSDDTGATYGYTF,.,TRBV6-1,TRBJ1-2,TRBD1,15
TGTGCCAGCTCACCACCGGCAGGGGGTGAGACCCAGTACTTC,CASSPPAGGETQYF,once,TRBV18,TRBJ2-5,TRBD1,14
TGTGCCAGCGGGGCAGGGGTAGGCACTGAAGCTTTCTTT,CASGAGVGTEAFF,.,TRBV6-5,TRBJ1-1,.,13
TGTGCCAGCAGTTATGGCCCGAACACTGAAGCTTTCTTT,CASSYGPNTEAFF,.,TRBV6-5,TRBJ1-1,.,13
TGTGCCAGCAGTTCCAACAGGGTCGGTTACGAGCAGTACTTC,CASSSNRVGYEQYF,.,TRBV6-6,TRBJ2-7,.,14
TGTGCCAGCAGCCCAGGGGGGACAGGGAACACTGAAGCTTTCTTT,CASSPGGTGNTEAFF,.,TRBV9,TRBJ1-1,TRBD1,15
TGTGCCTTGGCCCCACCAGGGGCCGAGTTTTTT,CALAPPGAEFF,few,TRBV30,TRBJ1-4,.,11
TGTGCCAGCAGCGTTCGAGGAATCCAAGAGACCCAGTACTTC,CASSVRGIQETQYF,.,TRBV9,TRBJ2-5,.,14
TGTGCCAGCAACACGGGCTACGAGCAGTACTTC,CASNTGYEQYF,.,TRBV6-6,TRBJ2-7,.,11
TGTGCCAGCAGCCCGGGGTTCTCCTACGAGCAGTACTTC,CASSPGFSYEQYF,.,TRBV14,TRBJ2-7,.,13
TGCAGCGTTGATGGTTCTAGCGGGGGTAGAAATGAGCAGTTCTTC,CSVDGSSGGRNEQFF,.,TRBV29-1,TRBJ2-1,TRBD2,15
TGCGCCAGCAGCTTGGGTCGGGGGGGGCTGGGAACTGAAGCTTTCTTT,CASSLGRGGLGTEAFF,.,TRBV5-1,TRBJ1-1,.,16
TGTGCCAGCAGCCGCGGACAGGGCGGTGGAAACACCATATATTTT,CASSRGQGGGNTIYF,.,TRBV11-2,TRBJ1-3,TRBD1,15
TGCAGCGGACGACCCGGGACAGGGGTGGGGACTGAAGCTTTCTTT,CSGRPGTGVGTEAFF,.,TRBV29-1,TRBJ1-1,TRBD1,15
TGTGCCAGTAGCCTTAAAGAGACCCAGTACTTC,CASSLKETQYF,.,TRBV19,TRBJ2-5,.,11
TGCGCCAGCAGCCCGGGACAGGATCAAGAGACCCAGTACTTC,CASSPGQDQETQYF,.,TRBV5-1,TRBJ2-5,TRBD1,14
TGTGCCTTCCGGGACACAGGATACGAGCAGTACTTC,CAFRDTGYEQYF,.,TRBV30,TRBJ2-7,.,12
TGTGCCAGCAGCCTACAGGGTCAGGAGTCGGCTTTCTTT,CASSLQGQESAFF,.,TRBV11-1,TRBJ1-1,.,13
TGTGCCAGCAGCTACATCGGGTCTCCGAACACTGAAGCTTTCTTT,CASSYIGSPNTEAFF,.,TRBV14,TRBJ1-1,.,15
TGCGCCAGCAGCCCGGGGGGGACTAGCAGTAATGAGCAGTTCTTC,CASSPGGTSSNEQFF,few,TRBV5-1,TRBJ2-1,TRBD2,15
TGTGCCAGCAGTTACCTGAACGGACACCTTATAGAAGAGACCCAGTACTTC,CASSYLNGHLIEETQYF,.,TRBV6-7,TRBJ2-5,.,17
TGTGCCATCAGTAGGACAGGGACGCTAGGGGGTACGCAGTATTTT,CAISRTGTLGGTQYF,.,TRBV10-3,TRBJ2-3,TRBD1,15
TGTGCCAGCAGTGGACAGGGAAACCAAAACAATGAGCAGTTCTTC,CASSGQGNQNNEQFF,.,TRBV2,TRBJ2-1,TRBD1,15
TGCGCCAGCATGTCCCAGGGCGATCAGCCCCAGCATTTT,CASMSQGDQPQHF,few,TRBV4-1,TRBJ1-5,.,13
TGTGCCAGCAGACGCGAGGGGGCCCACTTCTACGAGCAGTACTTC,CASRREGAHFYEQYF,.,TRBV6-5,TRBJ2-7,TRBD1,15
TGTGCCAGCAGATCGGTCATGAACACTGAAGCTTTCTTT,CASRSVMNTEAFF,.,TRBV6-5,TRBJ1-1,.,13
TGCAGCGTAGGACGGGAGGGAAACACCATATATTTT,CSVGREGNTIYF,.,TRBV29-1,TRBJ1-3,.,12
TGTGCCACCCGGACAGGGGATAATTCACCCCTCCACTTT,CATRTGDNSPLHF,once,TRBV10-3,TRBJ1-6,TRBD1,13
TGTGCCAGCGGGGGGGCAAGCACAGATACGCAGTATTTT,CASGGASTDTQYF,.,TRBV25-1,TRBJ2-3,.,13
TGTGCCAGCAGCCAAGAAGCGTCAGGGGGCCTCTCGGGGGGGGCCAACGTCCTGACTTTC,CASSQEASGGLSGGANVLTF,.,TRBV4-2,TRBJ2-6,TRBD1,20
TGCGCCAGCAGCCACGGGACAGGGGCGCTCCAGCCCCAGCATTTT,CASSHGTGALQPQHF,.,TRBV4-1,TRBJ1-5,TRBD1,15
TGTGCCAGCAGCCCGAAGAGGACAGGGGGGTCTGGAAAACTGTTTTTT,CASSPKRTGGSGKLFF,medium-sized,TRBV5-8,TRBJ1-4,TRBD1,16
TGTGCCAGCAGCGTAGGGTCGACATCTGGAAACACCATATATTTT,CASSVGSTSGNTIYF,.,TRBV9,TRBJ1-3,.,15
TGTGCCAGCAGTTACGACGGACAGGGTCACTATGGCTACACCTTC,CASSYDGQGHYGYTF,.,TRBV6-5,TRBJ1-2,TRBD1,15
TGTGCCAGCAGTTACTCGAAAACTCACTCTGGAAACACCATATATTTT,CASSYSKTHSGNTIYF,.,TRBV6-5,TRBJ1-3,.,16
TGTGCCAGCAGCTTAGGCGGGGGGGCCGGTGAGCAGTTCTTC,CASSLGGGAGEQFF,once,TRBV11-2,TRBJ2-1,TRBD2,14